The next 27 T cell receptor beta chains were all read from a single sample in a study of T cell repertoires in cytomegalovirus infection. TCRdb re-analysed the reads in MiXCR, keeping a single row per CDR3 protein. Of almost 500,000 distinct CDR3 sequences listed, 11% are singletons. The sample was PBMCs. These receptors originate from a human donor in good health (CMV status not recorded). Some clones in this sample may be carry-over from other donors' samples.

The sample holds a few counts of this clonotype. The CDR3 protein is CASKDRAEKLFF. CDR3 DNA: TGTGCCAGCAAGGACAGGGCTGAAAAACTGTTTTTT. This chain joins TRBV6-1 and TRBJ1-4; TRBD1 matches 8 bases. This CDR3 is built from 12 residues. Germline trimming cut 7 bases from V and 7 bases from J; bases unmatched to any gene: 2. Germline-derived CDR1 and CDR2 are MNHNS and SASEGT.

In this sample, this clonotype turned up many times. CDR3 sequence: CASSVGVTDTQYF. The CDR3 region has the DNA TGTGCCAGCAGCGTAGGGGTGACAGATACGCAGTATTTT. This chain connects TRBV7-2 to TRBJ2-3, with a weak D call TRBD1 (5 bases). From germline, CDR1 is SGHTA and CDR2 FQGNSA. The CDR3 has 13 residues. With 5 bases removed from V and 3 bases from J, the gap between germline ends came to 9 bases.

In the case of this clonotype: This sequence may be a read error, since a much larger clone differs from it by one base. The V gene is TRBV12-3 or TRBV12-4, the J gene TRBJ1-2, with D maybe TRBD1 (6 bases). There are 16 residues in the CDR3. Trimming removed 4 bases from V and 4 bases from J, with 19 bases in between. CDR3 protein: CASSSGTRAPGYGYTF. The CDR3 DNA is TGTGCCAGCAGTTCCGGGACAAGGGCCCCTGGCTATGGCTACACCTTC.

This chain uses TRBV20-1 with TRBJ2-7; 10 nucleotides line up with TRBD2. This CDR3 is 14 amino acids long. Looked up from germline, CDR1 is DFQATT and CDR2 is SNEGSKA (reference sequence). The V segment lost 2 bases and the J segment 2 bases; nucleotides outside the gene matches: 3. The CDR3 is CSARPGLATYEQYF. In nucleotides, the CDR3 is TGCAGTGCTAGACCGGGACTAGCGACCTACGAGCAGTACTTC.

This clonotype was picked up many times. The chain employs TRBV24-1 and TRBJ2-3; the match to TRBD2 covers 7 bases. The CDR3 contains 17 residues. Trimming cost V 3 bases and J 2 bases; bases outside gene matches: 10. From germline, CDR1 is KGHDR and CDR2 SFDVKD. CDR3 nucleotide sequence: TGTGCCACCAGTGATCCTTCCGCGGGAGAACTCACAGATACGCAGTATTTT. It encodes CATSDPSAGELTDTQYF.

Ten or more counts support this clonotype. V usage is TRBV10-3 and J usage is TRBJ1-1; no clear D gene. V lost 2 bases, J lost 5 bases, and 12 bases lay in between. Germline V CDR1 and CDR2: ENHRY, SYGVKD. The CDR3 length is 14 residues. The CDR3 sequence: CAISEAGRRTEAFF. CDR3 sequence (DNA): TGTGCCATCAGTGAGGCAGGTAGACGGACTGAAGCTTTCTTT.

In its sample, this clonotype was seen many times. The CDR3 region is CASSWDRAGEQYF. For the CDR3, the DNA is TGTGCCAGCAGCTGGGACAGGGCGGGAGAGCAGTACTTC. This chain links TRBV7-2 with TRBJ2-7; 9 bases line up with TRBD1. The ends lost 4 bases at V and 7 bases at J; junction bases unmatched: 5. The V gene's germline CDR1 is SGHTA and CDR2 FQGNSA. The CDR3 totals 13 residues.

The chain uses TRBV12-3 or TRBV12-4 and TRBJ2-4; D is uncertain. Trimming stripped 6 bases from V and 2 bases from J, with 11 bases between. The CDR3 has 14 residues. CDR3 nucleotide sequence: TGTGCCAGCAGCCTTTGGGGATCCAAAAACATTCAGTACTTC. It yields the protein CASSLWGSKNIQYF.

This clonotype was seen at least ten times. The CDR3 here is CASSETNRENTEAFF. The CDR3 DNA is TGTGCCAGCAGTGAAACGAACAGGGAAAATACTGAAGCTTTCTTT. V is TRBV25-1 and J is TRBJ1-1; D possibly corresponds to TRBD1 (6 bases). V lost 2 bases, J lost 5 bases, and 15 bases lay in between. Per germline, CDR1 MGHDK and CDR2 SYGVNS. The CDR3 runs to 15 residues.

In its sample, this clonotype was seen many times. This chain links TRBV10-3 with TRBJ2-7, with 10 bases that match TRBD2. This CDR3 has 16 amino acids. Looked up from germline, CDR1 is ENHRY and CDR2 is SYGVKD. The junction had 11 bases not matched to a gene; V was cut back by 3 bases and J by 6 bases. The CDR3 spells CAISDQSSGRNGEQYF. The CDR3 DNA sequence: TGTGCCATCAGTGATCAGAGTAGCGGGAGGAATGGCGAGCAGTACTTC.

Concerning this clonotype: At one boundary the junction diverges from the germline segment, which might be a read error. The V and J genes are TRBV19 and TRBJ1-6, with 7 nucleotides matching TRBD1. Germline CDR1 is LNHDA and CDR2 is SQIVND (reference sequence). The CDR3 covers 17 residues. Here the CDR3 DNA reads TGTGCCAGTGGGACAGATCAACTGAGCTCCTATAATTCACCCCTCCTCTTT. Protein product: CASGTDQLSSYNSPLLF.

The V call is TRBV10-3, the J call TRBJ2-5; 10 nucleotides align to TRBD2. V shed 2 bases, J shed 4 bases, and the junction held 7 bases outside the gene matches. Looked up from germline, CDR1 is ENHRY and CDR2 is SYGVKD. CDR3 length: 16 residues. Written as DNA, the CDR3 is TGTGCCATCAGTGAGGGCAGCGGGAGGGCCATAGAGACCCAGTACTTC. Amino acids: CAISEGSGRAIETQYF.

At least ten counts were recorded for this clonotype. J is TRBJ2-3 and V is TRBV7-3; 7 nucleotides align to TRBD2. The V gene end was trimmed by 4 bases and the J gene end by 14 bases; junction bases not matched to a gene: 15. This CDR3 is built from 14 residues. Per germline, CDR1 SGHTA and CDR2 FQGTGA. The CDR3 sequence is CASSSTPQQREMYF. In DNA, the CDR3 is TGTGCCAGCAGCTCTACTCCGCAGCAGCGGGAAATGTATTTT. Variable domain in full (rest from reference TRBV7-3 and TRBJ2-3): GAGVSQTPSNKVTEKGKYVELRCDPISGHTALYWYRQSLGQGPEFLIYFQGTGAADDSGLPNDRFFAVRPEGSVSTLKIQRTERGDSAVYLCASSSTPQQREMYFGPGTRLTVL.

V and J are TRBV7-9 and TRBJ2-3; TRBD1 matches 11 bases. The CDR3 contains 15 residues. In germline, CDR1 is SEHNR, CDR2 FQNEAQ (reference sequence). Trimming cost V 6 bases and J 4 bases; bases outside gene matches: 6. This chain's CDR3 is CASRPDRGPADTQYF. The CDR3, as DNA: TGTGCCAGCAGACCGGACAGGGGGCCGGCAGATACGCAGTATTTT.

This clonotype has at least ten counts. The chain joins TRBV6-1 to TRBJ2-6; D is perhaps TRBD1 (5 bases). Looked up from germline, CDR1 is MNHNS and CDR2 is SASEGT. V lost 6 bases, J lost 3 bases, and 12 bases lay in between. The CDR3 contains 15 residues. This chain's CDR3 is CASRPPGNGANVLTF. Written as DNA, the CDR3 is TGTGCCAGCAGACCCCCAGGGAATGGGGCCAACGTCCTGACTTTC.

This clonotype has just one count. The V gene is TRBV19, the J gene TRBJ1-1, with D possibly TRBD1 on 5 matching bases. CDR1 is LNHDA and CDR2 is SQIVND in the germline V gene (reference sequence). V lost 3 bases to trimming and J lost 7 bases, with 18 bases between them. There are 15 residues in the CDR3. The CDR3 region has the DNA TGTGCCAGTAGTATCCGTCCGGCGGGGGGAAGTGAAGCTTTCTTT. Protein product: CASSIRPAGGSEAFF.

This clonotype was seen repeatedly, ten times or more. The CDR3 bases are TGTGCCAGCAGGCCCGCCGGTCCCCCCTATGGCTACACCTTC. It specifies CASRPAGPPYGYTF. V gene TRBV28 combines with J gene TRBJ1-2; D is unresolved. The ends were cut back, 6 bases at V and 4 bases at J, with 15 bases in the middle. CDR1 is MDHEN and CDR2 is SYDVKM in the germline V gene. The CDR3 extends over 14 amino acids.

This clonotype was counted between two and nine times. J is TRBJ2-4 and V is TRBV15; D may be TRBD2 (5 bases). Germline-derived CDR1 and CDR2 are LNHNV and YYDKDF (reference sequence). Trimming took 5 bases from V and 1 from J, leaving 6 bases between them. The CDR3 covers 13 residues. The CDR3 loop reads CATSGEAKNIQYF. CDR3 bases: TGTGCCACCAGCGGGGAGGCCAAAAACATTCAGTACTTC.

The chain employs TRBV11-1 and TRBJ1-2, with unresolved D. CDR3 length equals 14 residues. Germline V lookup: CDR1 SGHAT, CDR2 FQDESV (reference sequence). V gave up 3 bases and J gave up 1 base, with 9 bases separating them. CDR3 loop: CASSLTSLNYGYTF. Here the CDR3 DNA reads TGTGCCAGCAGCTTGACCTCTCTTAACTATGGCTACACCTTC.

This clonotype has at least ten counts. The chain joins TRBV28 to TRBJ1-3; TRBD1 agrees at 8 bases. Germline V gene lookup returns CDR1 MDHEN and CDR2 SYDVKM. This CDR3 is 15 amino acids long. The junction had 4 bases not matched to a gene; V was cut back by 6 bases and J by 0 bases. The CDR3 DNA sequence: TGTGCCAGCAGCCCGGGACAGGCCTCTGGAAACACCATATATTTT. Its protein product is CASSPGQASGNTIYF.

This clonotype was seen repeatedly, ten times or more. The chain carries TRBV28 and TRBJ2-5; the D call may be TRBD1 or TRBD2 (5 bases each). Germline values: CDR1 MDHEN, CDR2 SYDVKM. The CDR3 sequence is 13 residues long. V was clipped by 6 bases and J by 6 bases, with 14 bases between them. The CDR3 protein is CASRGTGRQTQYF. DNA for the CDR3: TGTGCCAGCAGAGGGACGGGACGGCAGACCCAGTACTTC.

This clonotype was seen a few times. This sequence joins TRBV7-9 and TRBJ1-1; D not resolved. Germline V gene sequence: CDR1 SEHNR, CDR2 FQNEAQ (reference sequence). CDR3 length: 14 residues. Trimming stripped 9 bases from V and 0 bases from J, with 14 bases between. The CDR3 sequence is CASSGGRLNTEAFF. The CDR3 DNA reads TGTGCCAGTTCGGGAGGCAGATTGAACACTGAAGCTTTCTTT. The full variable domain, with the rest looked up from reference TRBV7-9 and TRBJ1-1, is DTGVSQNPRHKITKRGQNVTFRCDPISEHNRLYWYRQTLGQGPEFLTYFQNEAQLEKSRLLSDRFSAERPKGSFSTLEIQRTEQGDSAMYLCASSGGRLNTEAFFGQGTRLTVV.

In DNA form, the CDR3 reads TGCAGTGCTACCCTCGGACAGCACCCAACCTACGAGCAGTACTTC. Protein product: CSATLGQHPTYEQYF. The chain carries TRBV20-1 and TRBJ2-7, with a possible D match to TRBD1 (6 bases). V shed 4 bases and J shed 2 bases, with 18 bases lying between them. This CDR3 has 15 residues. CDR1 is DFQATT and CDR2 is SNEGSKA in the germline V gene (reference sequence).

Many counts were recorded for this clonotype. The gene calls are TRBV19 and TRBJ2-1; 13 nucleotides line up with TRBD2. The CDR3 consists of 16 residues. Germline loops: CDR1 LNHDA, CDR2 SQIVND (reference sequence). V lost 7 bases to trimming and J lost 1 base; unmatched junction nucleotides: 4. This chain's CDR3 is CASKGLAGTSYNEQFF. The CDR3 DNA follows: TGTGCCAGTAAGGGACTAGCGGGAACATCCTACAATGAGCAGTTCTTC. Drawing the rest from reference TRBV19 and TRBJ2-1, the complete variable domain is DGGITQSPKYLFRKEGQNVTLSCEQNLNHDAMYWYRQDPGQGLRLIYYSQIVNDFQKGDIAEGYSVSREKKESFPLTVTSAQKNPTAFYLCASKGLAGTSYNEQFFGPGTRLTVL.

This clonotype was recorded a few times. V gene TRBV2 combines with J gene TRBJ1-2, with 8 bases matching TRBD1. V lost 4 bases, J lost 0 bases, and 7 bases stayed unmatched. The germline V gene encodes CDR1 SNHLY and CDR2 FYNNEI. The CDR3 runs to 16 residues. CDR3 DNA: TGTGCCAGCAGTGTATCCAGGGGGCTAGCTAACTATGGCTACACCTTC. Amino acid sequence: CASSVSRGLANYGYTF.

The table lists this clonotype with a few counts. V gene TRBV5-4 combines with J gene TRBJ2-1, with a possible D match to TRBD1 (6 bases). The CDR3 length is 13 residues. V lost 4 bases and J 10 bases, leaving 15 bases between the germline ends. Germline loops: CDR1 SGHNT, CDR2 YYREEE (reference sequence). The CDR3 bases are TGTGCCAGCAGCCAACAGGGTTTTGGCGAGCAGTTCTTC. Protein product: CASSQQGFGEQFF.

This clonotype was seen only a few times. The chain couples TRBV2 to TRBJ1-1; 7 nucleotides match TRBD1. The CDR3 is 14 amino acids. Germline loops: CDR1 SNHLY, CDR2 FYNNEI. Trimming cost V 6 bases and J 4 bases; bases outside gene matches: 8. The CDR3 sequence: CASSGQVRGTEAFF. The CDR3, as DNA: TGTGCCAGCAGCGGACAGGTTCGGGGCACTGAAGCTTTCTTT.